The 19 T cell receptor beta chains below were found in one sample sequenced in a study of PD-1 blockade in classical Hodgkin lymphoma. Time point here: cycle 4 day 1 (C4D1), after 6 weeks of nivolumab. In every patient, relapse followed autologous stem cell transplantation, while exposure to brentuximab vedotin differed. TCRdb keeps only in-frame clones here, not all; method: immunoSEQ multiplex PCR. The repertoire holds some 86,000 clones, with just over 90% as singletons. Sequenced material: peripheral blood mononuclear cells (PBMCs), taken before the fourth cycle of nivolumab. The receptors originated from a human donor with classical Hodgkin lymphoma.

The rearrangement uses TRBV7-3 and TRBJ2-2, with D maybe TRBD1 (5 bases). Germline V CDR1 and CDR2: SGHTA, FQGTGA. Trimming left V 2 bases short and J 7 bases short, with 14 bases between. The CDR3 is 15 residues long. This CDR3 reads CASSLRQGGHGELFF. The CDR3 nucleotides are TGTGCCAGCAGCTTACGTCAGGGCGGCCACGGGGAGCTGTTTTTT.

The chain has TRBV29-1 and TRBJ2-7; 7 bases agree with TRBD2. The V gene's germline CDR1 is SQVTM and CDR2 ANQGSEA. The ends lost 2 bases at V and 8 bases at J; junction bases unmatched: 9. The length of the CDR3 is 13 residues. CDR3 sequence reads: CSVEPGLVLQQYF. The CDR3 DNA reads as TGCAGCGTTGAACCCGGACTAGTCTTGCAGCAGTACTTC.

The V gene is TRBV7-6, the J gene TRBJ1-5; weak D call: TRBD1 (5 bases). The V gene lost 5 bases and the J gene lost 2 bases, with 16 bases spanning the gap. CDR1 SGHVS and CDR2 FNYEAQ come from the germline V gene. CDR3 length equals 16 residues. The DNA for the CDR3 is TGTGCCAGCAGCGCAGACGTCCGGGACGGCAATCAGCCCCAGCATTTT. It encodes CASSADVRDGNQPQHF.

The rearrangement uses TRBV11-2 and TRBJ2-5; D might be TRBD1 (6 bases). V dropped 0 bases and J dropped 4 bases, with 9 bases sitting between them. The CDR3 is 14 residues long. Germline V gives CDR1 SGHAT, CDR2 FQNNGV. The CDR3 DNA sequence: TGTGCCAGCAGCTTAGACAGGGGCCGAGAGACCCAGTACTTC. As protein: CASSLDRGRETQYF.

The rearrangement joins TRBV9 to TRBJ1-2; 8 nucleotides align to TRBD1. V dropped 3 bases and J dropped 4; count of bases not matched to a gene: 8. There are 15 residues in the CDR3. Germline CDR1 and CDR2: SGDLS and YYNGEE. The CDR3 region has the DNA TGTGCCAGCAGCGCCACGGACAGGGTCGGCTATGGCTACACCTTC. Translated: CASSATDRVGYGYTF.

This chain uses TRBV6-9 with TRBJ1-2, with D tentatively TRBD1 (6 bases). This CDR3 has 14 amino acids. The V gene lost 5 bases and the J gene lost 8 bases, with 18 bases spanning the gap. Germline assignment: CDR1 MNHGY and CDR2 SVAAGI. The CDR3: CASSTGNSRAGYTF. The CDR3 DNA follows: TGTGCCAGCAGTACAGGGAACTCCCGGGCCGGCTACACCTTC.

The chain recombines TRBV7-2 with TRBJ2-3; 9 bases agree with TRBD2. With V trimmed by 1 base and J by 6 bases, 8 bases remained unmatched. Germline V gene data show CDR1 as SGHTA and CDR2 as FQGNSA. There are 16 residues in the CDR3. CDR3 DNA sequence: TGTGCCAGCAGCTTAGTTAGCGGGGGAGCTCGGGATACGCAGTATTTT. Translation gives CASSLVSGGARDTQYF.

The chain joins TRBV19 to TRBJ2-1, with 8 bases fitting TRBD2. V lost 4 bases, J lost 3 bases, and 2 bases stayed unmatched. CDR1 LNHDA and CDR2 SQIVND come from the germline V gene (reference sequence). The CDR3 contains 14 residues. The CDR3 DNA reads TGTGCCAGTAGTAGCGGGGGGCTCTACAATGAGCAGTTCTTC. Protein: CASSSGGLYNEQFF.

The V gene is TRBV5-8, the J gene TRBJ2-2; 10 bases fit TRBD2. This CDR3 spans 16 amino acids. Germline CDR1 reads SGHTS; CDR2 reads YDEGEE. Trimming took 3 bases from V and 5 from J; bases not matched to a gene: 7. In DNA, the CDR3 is TGTGCCAGCAGCTCATGGGGGACTAGCGTGACCGGGGAGCTGTTTTTT. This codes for CASSSWGTSVTGELFF.

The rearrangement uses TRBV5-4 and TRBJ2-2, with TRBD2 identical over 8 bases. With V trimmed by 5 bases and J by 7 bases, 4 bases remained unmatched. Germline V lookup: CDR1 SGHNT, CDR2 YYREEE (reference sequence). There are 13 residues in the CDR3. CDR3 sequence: CASSAGGVGELFF. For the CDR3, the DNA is TGTGCCAGCAGTGCCGGGGGGGTCGGGGAGCTGTTTTTT. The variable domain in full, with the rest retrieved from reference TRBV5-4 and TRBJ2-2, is ETGVTQSPTHLIKTRGQQVTLRCSSQSGHNTVSWYQQALGQGPQFIFQYYREEENGRGNFPPRFSGLQFPNYSSELNVNALELDDSALYLCASSAGGVGELFFGEGSRLTVL.

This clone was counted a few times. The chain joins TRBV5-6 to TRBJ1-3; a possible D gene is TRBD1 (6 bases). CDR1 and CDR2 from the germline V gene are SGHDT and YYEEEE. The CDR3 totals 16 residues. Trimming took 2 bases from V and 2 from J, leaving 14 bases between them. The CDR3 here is CASSFLGGLTGNTIYF. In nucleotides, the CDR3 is TGTGCCAGCAGCTTCCTCGGGGGGCTAACTGGAAACACCATATATTTT.

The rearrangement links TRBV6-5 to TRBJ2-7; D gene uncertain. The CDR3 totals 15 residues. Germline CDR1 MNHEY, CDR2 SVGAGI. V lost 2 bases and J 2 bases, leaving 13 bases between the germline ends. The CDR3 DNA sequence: TGTGCCAGCAGTTACGATCTGGGGATGGCCTACGAGCAGTACTTC. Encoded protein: CASSYDLGMAYEQYF.

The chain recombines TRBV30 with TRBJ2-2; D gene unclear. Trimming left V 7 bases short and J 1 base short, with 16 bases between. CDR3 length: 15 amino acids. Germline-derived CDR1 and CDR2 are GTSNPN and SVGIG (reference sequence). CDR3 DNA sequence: TGTGCCTACGAGACCCCGGGTGGGAACACCGGGGAGCTGTTTTTT. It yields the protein CAYETPGGNTGELFF.

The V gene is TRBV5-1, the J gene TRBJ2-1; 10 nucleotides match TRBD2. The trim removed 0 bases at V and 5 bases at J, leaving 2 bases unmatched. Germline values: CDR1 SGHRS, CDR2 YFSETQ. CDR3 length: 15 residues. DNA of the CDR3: TGCGCCAGCAGCTTGGCACTAGCGGGGAACAATGAGCAGTTCTTC. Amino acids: CASSLALAGNNEQFF.

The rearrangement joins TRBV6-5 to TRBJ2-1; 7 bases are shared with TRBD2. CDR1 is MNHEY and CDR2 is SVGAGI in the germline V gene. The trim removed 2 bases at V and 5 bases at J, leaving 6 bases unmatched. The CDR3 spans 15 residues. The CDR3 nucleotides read TGTGCCAGCAGTTACCGCCTAGCGGAACACAATGAGCAGTTCTTC. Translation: CASSYRLAEHNEQFF.

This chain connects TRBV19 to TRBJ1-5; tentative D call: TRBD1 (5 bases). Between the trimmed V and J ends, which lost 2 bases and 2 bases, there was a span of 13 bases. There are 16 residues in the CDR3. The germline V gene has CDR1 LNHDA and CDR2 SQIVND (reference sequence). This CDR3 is CASSIYGGYRNQPQHF. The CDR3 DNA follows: TGTGCCAGTAGTATATACGGGGGGTATCGCAATCAGCCCCAGCATTTT.

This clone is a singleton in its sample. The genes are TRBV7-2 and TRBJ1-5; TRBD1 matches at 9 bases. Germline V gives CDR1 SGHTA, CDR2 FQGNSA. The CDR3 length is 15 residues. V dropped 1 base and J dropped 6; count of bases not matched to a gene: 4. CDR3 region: CASSLGYRGRQPQHF. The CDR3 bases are TGTGCCAGCAGCTTAGGCTACAGGGGGCGTCAGCCCCAGCATTTT. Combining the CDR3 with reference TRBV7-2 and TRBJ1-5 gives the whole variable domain GAGVSQSPSNKVTEKGKDVELRCDPISGHTALYWYRQSLGQGLEFLIYFQGNSAPDKSGLPSDRFSAERTGGSVSTLTIQRTQQEDSAVYLCASSLGYRGRQPQHFGDGTRLSIL.

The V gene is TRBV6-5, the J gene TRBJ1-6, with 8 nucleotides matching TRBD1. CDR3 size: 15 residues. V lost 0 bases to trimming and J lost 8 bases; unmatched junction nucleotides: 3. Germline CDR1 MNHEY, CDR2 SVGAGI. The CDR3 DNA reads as TGTGCCAGCAGTTACTCGACAGGGGTTTATTCACCCCTCCACTTT. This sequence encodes CASSYSTGVYSPLHF.

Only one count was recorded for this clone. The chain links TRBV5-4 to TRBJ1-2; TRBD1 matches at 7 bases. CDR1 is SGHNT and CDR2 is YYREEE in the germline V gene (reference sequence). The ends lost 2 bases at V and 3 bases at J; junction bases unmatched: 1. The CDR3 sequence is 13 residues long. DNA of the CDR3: TGTGCCAGCAGCTTCGACAGGGACTATGGCTACACCTTC. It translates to CASSFDRDYGYTF.